The 30 T cell receptor beta chains presented below share a single source sample, sequenced in a study of shared clonotypes between healthy human individuals. Using immunoSEQ multiplex PCR, the repertoire was profiled, and TCRdb retains in-frame clones only, with some absent. The data show approximately 2.5 million clones, 90% to 95% seen once. Sequencing input: naive CD4+ T cells sorted from blood. Subset defined: CD45RA+ positively selected. Receptors originate from a young man in good health.

This clone was recorded only once. The CDR3 coding sequence is TGTGCCAGCAGTTCCTACCGGGACAGAAATCAGCCCCAGCATTTT. Translation gives CASSSYRDRNQPQHF. The chain carries TRBV27 and TRBJ1-5; 7 bases map to TRBD1. This CDR3 is built from 15 residues. The V and J ends lost 4 bases and 4 bases, in that order; junction bases with no gene match: 7. The germline CDR1 and CDR2 sequences are MNHEY and SMNVEV (reference sequence).

The gene calls are TRBV6-1 and TRBJ1-2; unclear D gene. V gave up 4 bases and J gave up 7 bases, with 10 bases separating them. Per germline, CDR1 MNHNS and CDR2 SASEGT. The length of the CDR3 is 12 residues. This chain's CDR3 is CASSAEFPGYTF. The CDR3 nucleotides read TGTGCCAGCAGTGCCGAATTTCCTGGCTACACCTTC.

J is TRBJ1-3 and V is TRBV19; D is perhaps TRBD1 (5 bases). The CDR3 runs to 15 residues. CDR1 is LNHDA, CDR2 SQIVND, per germline (reference sequence). V lost 1 base, J lost 1 base, and 8 bases lay in between. The CDR3 reads CASSIAQGSGNTIYF. CDR3 DNA sequence: TGTGCCAGTAGTATAGCGCAGGGTTCTGGAAACACCATATATTTT.

This clone was recorded only once. The chain uses TRBV5-1 and TRBJ2-5; tentative D call: TRBD2 (6 bases). The CDR3 length is 16 residues. V lost 6 bases and J lost 5, with 23 bases in between. CDR1 and CDR2 (germline): SGHRS, YFSETQ. The CDR3 reads CASTEGGTSLGETQYF. The CDR3 DNA sequence: TGCGCCAGCACAGAGGGCGGGACCTCTCTAGGGGAGACCCAGTACTTC.

The count of this clone is one. The chain is built from TRBV19 and TRBJ1-2, with 8 bases identical to TRBD1. The junction had 9 bases not matched to a gene; V was cut back by 2 bases and J by 7 bases. The CDR3 loop spans 15 amino acids. The germline gives CDR1 LNHDA, CDR2 SQIVND (reference sequence). The CDR3 spells CASSITQPGGGGYTF. The DNA for the CDR3 is TGTGCCAGTAGTATAACCCAGCCAGGGGGCGGTGGCTACACCTTC.

In this sample, this clone turned up once. The chain uses TRBV5-1 and TRBJ2-5; 9 positions agree with TRBD1. The CDR3 is 15 residues long. J was trimmed by 3 bases and V by 3 bases; bases with no gene match: 6. Germline V gives CDR1 SGHRS, CDR2 YFSETQ. The CDR3 here is CASSSTGGSEETQYF. The CDR3 bases are TGCGCCAGCAGCTCGACAGGGGGATCTGAAGAGACCCAGTACTTC.

This clone was recorded once. The chain links TRBV7-2 to TRBJ2-5; 9 bases line up with TRBD2. V was clipped by 5 bases and J by 4 bases; unmatched bases: 8. Germline V gene sequence: CDR1 SGHTA, CDR2 FQGNSA. The CDR3 contains 15 residues. CDR3 loop: CASSRPSGTGETQYF. CDR3 DNA sequence: TGTGCCAGCAGCCGCCCTAGCGGGACCGGAGAGACCCAGTACTTC.

This chain links TRBV5-4 with TRBJ2-7, with D unclear. Deletions cut 1 base from V and 7 bases from J, with 6 bases between. This CDR3 is built from 11 residues. Germline CDR1 and CDR2: SGHNT and YYREEE (reference sequence). CDR3 region: CASSLNGEQYF. In DNA form, the CDR3 reads TGTGCCAGCAGCTTGAACGGGGAGCAGTACTTC.

The chain employs TRBV5-1 and TRBJ2-1, with TRBD1 matching 8 bases. The CDR3 extends over 15 amino acids. Germline lookup yields CDR1 SGHRS and CDR2 YFSETQ. V shed 0 bases, J shed 6 bases, and the junction held 5 bases outside the gene matches. The CDR3 DNA follows: TGCGCCAGCAGCTTGGCAGGACAGGGTGGCAATGAGCAGTTCTTC. This sequence encodes CASSLAGQGGNEQFF.

V gene TRBV6-4 combines with J gene TRBJ2-3, with 7 bases fitting TRBD2. The J segment lost 4 bases and the V segment lost 5 bases, leaving 6 bases of the junction unmatched. CDR1 and CDR2 (germline): MRHNA, SNTAGT. This CDR3 is 14 amino acids long. As DNA, the CDR3 is TGTGCCAGCAGTTCTCAGCGGGGAGCAGATACGCAGTATTTT. It yields the protein CASSSQRGADTQYF.

The chain couples TRBV20-1 to TRBJ1-4; D gene ambiguous. This CDR3 region has 11 residues. Per the germline V gene, CDR1 is DFQATT and CDR2 is SNEGSKA (reference sequence). Trimming cost V 5 bases and J 8 bases, with 9 bases left between them. The CDR3 loop reads CSALTGEKLFF. The CDR3 DNA follows: TGCAGTGCTCTGACGGGGGAAAAACTGTTTTTT.

The genes are TRBV27 and TRBJ1-2; TRBD1 might be the D (6 bases). The V end was cut by 2 bases, the J end by 6 bases, with 16 bases between. The CDR3 sequence is 15 residues long. Looked up from germline, CDR1 is MNHEY and CDR2 is SMNVEV (reference sequence). The CDR3 DNA sequence: TGTGCCAGCAGTTTAACCCCCTCAGGGGCGAATGGCTACACCTTC. Translating gives CASSLTPSGANGYTF.

The chain uses TRBV10-3 and TRBJ1-4; TRBD1 agrees at 9 bases. V was clipped by 6 bases and J by 5 bases; unmatched bases: 7. This CDR3 has 15 residues. The V gene's germline CDR1 is ENHRY and CDR2 SYGVKD. The CDR3, as DNA: TGTGCCATCAGCGAGACAGGGGGTCTAAATGAAAAACTGTTTTTT. Its translation: CAISETGGLNEKLFF.

The rearrangement uses TRBV7-2 and TRBJ2-1; 11 nucleotides match TRBD2. CDR1 SGHTA and CDR2 FQGNSA come from the germline V gene. V lost 5 bases and J lost 8; bases outside the gene matches: 5. This CDR3 is built from 14 residues. The CDR3 region has the DNA TGTGCCAGCAGCCAGATAGCGGGAGGGTATGAGCAGTTCTTC. It specifies CASSQIAGGYEQFF.

The CDR3 coding sequence is TGTGCCAGCAACCTAGAGGGCTGGGGTCTAAACACTGAAGCTTTCTTT. Amino acid sequence: CASNLEGWGLNTEAFF. The genes are TRBV6-6 and TRBJ1-1; D is undetermined. Trimming took 7 bases from V and 2 from J, leaving 20 bases between them. Germline CDR1 is MNHNY and CDR2 is SVGAGI (reference sequence). This CDR3 has 16 amino acids.

This chain links TRBV11-1 with TRBJ2-2; D is tentatively TRBD1 or TRBD2 (5 bases each). This CDR3 is built from 15 residues. The V end was cut by 1 base, the J end by 4 bases, with 10 bases between. CDR1 is SGHAT and CDR2 is FQDESV in the germline V gene (reference sequence). CDR3 DNA sequence: TGTGCCAGCAGCTTAGTCACGGGGACCACCGGGGAGCTGTTTTTT. This encodes CASSLVTGTTGELFF.

The chain employs TRBV20-1 and TRBJ1-1; tentative D call: TRBD1 (5 bases). Looked up from germline, CDR1 is DFQATT and CDR2 is SNEGSKA (reference sequence). This CDR3 comprises 11 residues. The CDR3 loop is CMGTRNTEAFF. As DNA, the CDR3 is TGCATGGGGACCAGGAACACTGAAGCTTTCTTT.

This rearrangement joins TRBV7-9 to TRBJ1-4; TRBD1 is a possible D gene (5 bases). Deletions cut 0 bases from V and 8 bases from J, with 13 bases between. The V gene's germline CDR1 is SEHNR and CDR2 FQNEAQ (reference sequence). This CDR3 is built from 15 residues. Here the CDR3 reads CASSLAGQGGEKLFF. The CDR3 coding sequence is TGTGCCAGCAGCTTAGCCGGGCAGGGAGGCGAAAAACTGTTTTTT.

This sequence joins TRBV28 and TRBJ2-5; D ambiguous. Trimming stripped 6 bases from V and 7 bases from J, with 21 bases between. Germline V gives CDR1 MDHEN, CDR2 SYDVKM. CDR3 length: 15 residues. CDR3 loop: CASSEPAKGRATQYF. The CDR3 DNA reads TGTGCCAGCAGCGAACCAGCGAAGGGCCGGGCGACCCAGTACTTC.

The CDR3 reads CASSFGQEGETQYF. The CDR3 coding sequence is TGTGCCAGCAGCTTTGGACAGGAAGGAGAGACCCAGTACTTC. J is TRBJ2-5 and V is TRBV7-9, with 7 bases aligning to TRBD1. The CDR3 sequence is 14 residues long. Germline V gene sequence: CDR1 SEHNR, CDR2 FQNEAQ (reference sequence). The trim removed 3 bases at V and 4 bases at J, leaving 5 bases unmatched. Looking up the rest from reference TRBV7-9 and TRBJ2-5 gives the full variable domain: DTGVSQNPRHKITKRGQNVTFRCDPISEHNRLYWYRQTLGQGPEFLTYFQNEAQLEKSRLLSDRFSAERPKGSFSTLEIQRTEQGDSAMYLCASSFGQEGETQYFGPGTRLLVL.

The chain is built from TRBV21-1 and TRBJ2-5; the table calls TRBD1, which could not be checked here. TRBV21-1 is deemed a pseudogene. There are 15 residues in the CDR3. CDR3 DNA sequence: TGTGCCAGCAGCAAGGGACAGGGAAGGGTTGAGACCCAGTACTTC. Translation gives CASSKGQGRVETQYF.

The genes are TRBV5-6 and TRBJ1-6; 8 nucleotides agree with TRBD1. Trimming at V came to 0 bases and at J to 10 bases, leaving 3 bases not matched to a gene. The CDR3 is made up of 14 amino acids. Germline CDR1 reads SGHDT; CDR2 reads YYEEEE. The CDR3 coding sequence is TGTGCCAGCAGCTTGGGGGACAGGCGATCACCCCTCCACTTT. It yields the protein CASSLGDRRSPLHF. The whole variable domain, remainder taken from reference TRBV5-6 and TRBJ1-6, is DAGVTQSPTHLIKTRGQQVTLRCSPKSGHDTVSWYQQALGQGPQFIFQYYEEEERQRGNFPDRFSGHQFPNYSSELNVNALLLGDSALYLCASSLGDRRSPLHFGNGTRLTVT.

This chain uses TRBV5-1 with TRBJ1-1, with 8 positions matching TRBD1. J gave up 7 bases and V 9 bases, and 20 bases lay outside the gene matches. This CDR3 has 16 residues. The germline V gene has CDR1 SGHRS and CDR2 YFSETQ. The CDR3: CATMANSWTGNGEAFF. The CDR3 nucleotides are TGCGCCACGATGGCGAACTCCTGGACAGGGAATGGTGAAGCTTTCTTT.

The chain recombines TRBV6-6 with TRBJ2-7; weak D call: TRBD2 (6 bases). This CDR3 region has 14 residues. Germline V gene data show CDR1 as MNHNY and CDR2 as SVGAGI (reference sequence). Trimming took 5 bases from V and 3 from J, leaving 14 bases between them. The DNA of the CDR3 is TGTGCCAGCAGTCGACTAGATGGTAGCTACGAGCAGTACTTC. Protein: CASSRLDGSYEQYF.

CDR3 nucleotide sequence: TGTGCCAGCACCTCGGGGACAATGAACACTGAAGCTTTCTTT. It codes for CASTSGTMNTEAFF. The chain has TRBV13 and TRBJ1-1, with a possible D match to TRBD1 (6 bases). CDR3 length equals 14 residues. The germline gives CDR1 PRHDT, CDR2 FYEKMQ (reference sequence). V was pared by 7 bases and J by 0 bases, with 12 bases between.

The chain's CDR3 is CASRPDRVTPQYF. In DNA, the CDR3 is TGCGCCAGCAGACCCGACAGGGTAACTCCCCAGTACTTC. This chain uses TRBV4-1 with TRBJ2-5; 7 bases are a match to TRBD1. The CDR3 is made up of 13 amino acids. The V and J ends lost 6 bases and 9 bases, in that order; junction bases with no gene match: 10. Germline V lookup: CDR1 MGHRA, CDR2 YSYEKL.

About this clone: Here the CDR3 omits its conserved ending phenylalanine or tryptophan, so a read error is the likely source. It is unclear where the CDR3 begins or ends on the DNA, so no DNA is shown, and the CDR3 is as TCRdb lists it. The chain couples TRBV2 to TRBJ2-3; TRBD2, the D gene given by the table, was not confirmed from the DNA. Germline V lookup: CDR1 SNHLY, CDR2 FYNNEI. Both ends counted, the CDR3 spans 11 residues. This CDR3 is CASSLGTSILT.

V usage is TRBV25-1 and J usage is TRBJ2-3; D may be TRBD1 (5 bases). From germline, CDR1 is MGHDK and CDR2 SYGVNS. V lost 6 bases and J 6 bases, leaving 16 bases between the germline ends. The CDR3 sequence is 14 residues long. DNA for the CDR3: TGTGCCAGCAGCCGACAGCCATCAGGGGATACGCAGTATTTT. This sequence encodes CASSRQPSGDTQYF. The full variable domain, completed using reference TRBV25-1 and TRBJ2-3, is EADIYQTPRYLVIGTGKKITLECSQTMGHDKMYWYQQDPGMELHLIHYSYGVNSTEKGDLSSESTVSRIRTEHFPLTLESARPSHTSQYLCASSRQPSGDTQYFGPGTRLTVL.

The genes are TRBV30 and TRBJ2-5; 12 positions agree with TRBD1. Unmatched junction bases numbered 6, after V lost 6 bases and J lost 4 bases. Germline-derived CDR1 and CDR2 are GTSNPN and SVGIG (reference sequence). This CDR3 is 14 amino acids long. This CDR3 is CACGGQGARETQYF. The DNA of the CDR3 is TGTGCCTGCGGGGGACAGGGGGCGAGAGAGACCCAGTACTTC.

The rearrangement uses TRBV5-8 and TRBJ2-3; 8 positions agree with TRBD1. V shed 8 bases and J 0 bases; nucleotides not matched to a gene: 2. The CDR3 length is 13 residues. Germline values: CDR1 SGHTS, CDR2 YDEGEE. The CDR3 loop reads CASNRGSTDTQYF. The DNA for the CDR3 is TGTGCCAGTAACAGGGGGAGCACAGATACGCAGTATTTT.